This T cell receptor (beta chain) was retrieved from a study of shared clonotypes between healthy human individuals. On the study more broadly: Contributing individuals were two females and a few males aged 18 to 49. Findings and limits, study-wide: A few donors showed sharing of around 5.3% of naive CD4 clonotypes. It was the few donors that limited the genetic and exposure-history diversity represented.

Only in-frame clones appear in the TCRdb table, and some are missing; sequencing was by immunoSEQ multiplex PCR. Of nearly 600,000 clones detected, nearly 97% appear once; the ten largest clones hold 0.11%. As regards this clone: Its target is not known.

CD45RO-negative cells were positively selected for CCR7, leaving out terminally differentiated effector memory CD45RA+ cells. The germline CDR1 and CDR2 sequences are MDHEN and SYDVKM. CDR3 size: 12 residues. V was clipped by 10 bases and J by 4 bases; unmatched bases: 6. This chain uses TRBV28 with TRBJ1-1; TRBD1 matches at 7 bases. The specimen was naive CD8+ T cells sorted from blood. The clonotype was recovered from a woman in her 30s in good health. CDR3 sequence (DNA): TGTGCCACCTCCACAGGGGCCACTGAAGCTTTCTTT. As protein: CATSTGATEAFF.